Listed here are 10 T cell receptor beta chains from one sample, sequenced in a study of T cell clones after liver transplantation. Clones were read by immunoSEQ multiplex PCR, and TCRdb kept only the in-frame ones, dropping some. This sample has roughly 55,000 clones, with around 85% found just once. This specimen consisted of CD4+ T cells from blood, obtained before liver transplant. These receptors all stem from a human donor who received a liver transplant.

The gene calls are TRBV19 and TRBJ1-1; D gene ambiguous. V lost 1 base, J lost 4 bases, and 10 bases lay in between. Germline CDR1 is LNHDA and CDR2 is SQIVND (reference sequence). This CDR3 contains 14 residues. CDR3 nucleotides: TGTGCCAGTAGTATAGTATCGGGTGGCACTGAAGCTTTCTTT. Its translation is CASSIVSGGTEAFF. The full variable domain, completed using reference TRBV19 and TRBJ1-1, is DGGITQSPKYLFRKEGQNVTLSCEQNLNHDAMYWYRQDPGQGLRLIYYSQIVNDFQKGDIAEGYSVSREKKESFPLTVTSAQKNPTAFYLCASSIVSGGTEAFFGQGTRLTVV.

This chain uses TRBV19 with TRBJ1-1; D remains ambiguous. Per germline, CDR1 LNHDA and CDR2 SQIVND (reference sequence). This CDR3 spans 13 amino acids. V was trimmed by 7 bases and J by 0 bases, leaving 9 bases between them. The CDR3 DNA is TGTGCCAGTAATCGTTACTTGAACACTGAAGCTTTCTTT. This gives the protein CASNRYLNTEAFF.

The chain couples TRBV5-3 to TRBJ1-4; a possible D gene is TRBD1 (5 bases). TRBV5-3 is filed as an ORF, its function uncertain. Trimming cost V 6 bases and J 2 bases, with 17 bases left between them. CDR3 length equals 16 residues. The CDR3 nucleotides are TGTGCCAGAACCCTTTCACCGGGGGACACTAATGAAAAACTGTTTTTT. It translates to CARTLSPGDTNEKLFF.

The rearrangement links TRBV6-5 to TRBJ1-1, with D unresolved. The germline V gene has CDR1 MNHEY and CDR2 SVGAGI. With 2 bases removed from V and 4 bases from J, the gap between germline ends came to 14 bases. This CDR3 comprises 15 residues. The CDR3 spells CASSYTSREGTEAFF. The CDR3 DNA reads TGTGCCAGCAGTTACACATCCCGGGAGGGCACTGAAGCTTTCTTT.

The genes are TRBV5-1 and TRBJ2-5; D is perhaps TRBD1 or TRBD2 (5 bases each). Trimming removed 3 bases from V and 5 bases from J, with 20 bases in between. The CDR3 spans 16 residues. Germline loops: CDR1 SGHRS, CDR2 YFSETQ. CDR3 in amino acids: CASSSRDASGVETQYF. The CDR3 DNA follows: TGCGCCAGCAGCTCCCGGGACGCTAGTGGGGTGGAGACCCAGTACTTC.

V usage is TRBV7-2 and J usage is TRBJ2-6, with TRBD1 as a possible D gene (5 bases). The V and J ends lost 0 bases and 0 bases respectively, with 12 bases between them. Germline values: CDR1 SGHTA, CDR2 FQGNSA. The CDR3 is 18 amino acids. CDR3 residues: CASSLARTPGSGANVLTF. The CDR3 DNA follows: TGTGCCAGCAGCTTAGCGAGGACACCGGGCTCTGGGGCCAACGTCCTGACTTTC. The complete variable domain, with remaining parts taken from reference TRBV7-2 and TRBJ2-6, reads GAGVSQSPSNKVTEKGKDVELRCDPISGHTALYWYRQSLGQGLEFLIYFQGNSAPDKSGLPSDRFSAERTGGSVSTLTIQRTQQEDSAVYLCASSLARTPGSGANVLTFGAGSRLTVL.

The V call is TRBV2, the J call TRBJ1-1, with D unclear. Trimming cost V 4 bases and J 2 bases, with 11 bases left between them. The CDR3 loop spans 14 amino acids. Germline V gene data show CDR1 as SNHLY and CDR2 as FYNNEI. The CDR3, as DNA: TGTGCCAGCAGTGTAAAGGGATCTAACACTGAAGCTTTCTTT. It specifies CASSVKGSNTEAFF. Full variable domain (rest looked up from reference TRBV2 and TRBJ1-1): EPEVTQTPSHQVTQMGQEVILRCVPISNHLYFYWYRQILGQKVEFLVSFYNNEISEKSEIFDDQFSVERPDGSNFTLKIRSTKLEDSAMYFCASSVKGSNTEAFFGQGTRLTVV.

The chain carries TRBV19 and TRBJ1-2; 8 nucleotides match TRBD1. This CDR3 spans 13 amino acids. The germline gives CDR1 LNHDA, CDR2 SQIVND (reference sequence). Germline trimming cut 8 bases from V and 4 bases from J; bases unmatched to any gene: 6. CDR3 nucleotide sequence: TGTGCCAGTTCCGGACAGGGAGGCTATGGCTACACCTTC. The encoded protein is CASSGQGGYGYTF.

This clone was detected a few times. This chain joins TRBV7-2 and TRBJ2-1; TRBD2 aligns across 7 bases. V lost 8 bases and J lost 3; bases outside the gene matches: 10. This CDR3 has 15 amino acids. The germline V gene encodes CDR1 SGHTA and CDR2 FQGNSA. CDR3 nucleotide sequence: TGTGCCAGCTCACCAGCGGGGAGGTTCTACAATGAGCAGTTCTTC. Protein sequence: CASSPAGRFYNEQFF.

This clone was picked up one time. The V gene is TRBV5-1, the J gene TRBJ2-1; D remains ambiguous. Germline V CDR1 and CDR2: SGHRS, YFSETQ. Trimming pared 0 bases from V and 4 bases from J, leaving 11 bases between. The CDR3 extends over 15 amino acids. The CDR3 DNA reads TGCGCCAGCAGCTTGGCCGAATCGAGATACAATGAGCAGTTCTTC. It translates to CASSLAESRYNEQFF.